This T cell receptor beta chain was recovered during a study of blood T cells in healthy people across ages. With a J-beta primer mix and a sample-barcoded 5' primer, a second PCR ran about 7 to 12 cycles. TCRdb re-analysed the 5' RACE reads in MiXCR, keeping a single row per CDR3 protein. The repertoire has roughly 550,000 distinct CDR3 sequences, 24% of them found once; the top ten carry 7.5% to 9%. CDR1 and CDR2 (germline): KGHDR, SFDVKD. This CDR3 comprises 14 residues. V was pared by 9 bases and J by 3 bases, with 8 bases of the junction left unmatched. The sample was also linked to a second study, of T cells of mothers and their children.

The rearrangement uses TRBV24-1 and TRBJ2-3; 7 nucleotides line up with TRBD2. Sequenced material: blood. This TCR derives from a boy between 10 and 17 years old in good health. The CDR3: CATEGTGGTDTQYF. The CDR3 DNA follows: TGTGCCACCGAGGGGACGGGGGGTACAGATACGCAGTATTTT.